What follows are 28 T cell receptor beta chains derived from one specimen sequenced in a study of blood T cell repertoires in COVID-19. The repertoire was sequenced with immunoSEQ multiplex PCR; TCRdb's copy has only in-frame clones and lacks some. The sample yields about 85,000 clones, about nine tenths seen once. The specimen sequenced was peripheral blood. The receptors were gathered from a man aged 45-65 years with acute or convalescent COVID-19.

The sample holds one count of this clone. This chain connects TRBV7-9 to TRBJ2-3, with D unresolved. The V and J ends lost 6 bases and 7 bases respectively, with 14 bases between them. In germline, CDR1 is SEHNR, CDR2 FQNEAQ (reference sequence). The CDR3 consists of 13 residues. The CDR3 bases are TGTGCCAGCAGTCTCGCTCTGGGCCATACGCAGTATTTT. This sequence encodes CASSLALGHTQYF.

The rearrangement joins TRBV4-2 to TRBJ2-1, with 13 bases identical to TRBD2. The CDR3 is made up of 17 amino acids. J gave up 7 bases and V 5 bases, and 11 bases lay outside the gene matches. Per germline, CDR1 LGHNA and CDR2 YNFKEQ. CDR3 protein: CASSDRLAGGGQNEQFF. CDR3 bases: TGTGCCAGCAGCGATAGACTAGCGGGAGGAGGACAGAATGAGCAGTTCTTC.

The chain is built from TRBV4-1 and TRBJ2-4; the match to TRBD1 covers 7 bases. CDR3 length: 13 residues. V lost 5 bases and J lost 10; bases outside the gene matches: 8. Germline assignment: CDR1 MGHRA and CDR2 YSYEKL. The CDR3 loop is CASSFGQDRIQYF. CDR3 nucleotide sequence: TGCGCCAGCAGCTTCGGACAGGATAGGATTCAGTACTTC.

The chain joins TRBV9 to TRBJ1-2; 10 bases map to TRBD1. The CDR3 consists of 16 residues. Germline CDR1 reads SGDLS; CDR2 reads YYNGEE. V trimming: 3 bases; J trimming: 7 bases; junction bases outside the gene matches: 12. This chain's CDR3 is CASSGQTGGEFGGYTF. The CDR3, as DNA: TGTGCCAGCAGCGGTCAGACAGGGGGCGAATTCGGTGGCTACACCTTC.

The V and J genes are TRBV7-6 and TRBJ2-7; 7 bases are shared with TRBD2. Trimming removed 0 bases from V and 7 bases from J; junction bases left unmatched: 12. CDR1 and CDR2 from the germline V gene are SGHVS and FNYEAQ. The CDR3 has 16 residues. The CDR3 bases are TGTGCCAGCAGCTTAGCGATGACTAGCAGCCTACGGGAGCAGTACTTC. This translates into CASSLAMTSSLREQYF.

This chain links TRBV6-5 with TRBJ2-7; 8 bases match TRBD2. Trimming took 6 bases from V and 2 from J; bases not matched to a gene: 3. CDR1 is MNHEY and CDR2 is SVGAGI in the germline V gene. This CDR3 contains 13 residues. As DNA, the CDR3 is TGTGCCAGCAGGGCGGGGGGAACCTACGAGCAGTACTTC. Its translation: CASRAGGTYEQYF.

The genes are TRBV7-9 and TRBJ1-1; the match to TRBD1 covers 8 bases. CDR1 and CDR2 (germline): SEHNR, FQNEAQ (reference sequence). The CDR3 runs to 15 residues. V lost 4 bases, J lost 5 bases, and 9 bases stayed unmatched. The CDR3 DNA sequence: TGTGCCAGCAGCTCCTACAGGGGGAAGGCTACTGAAGCTTTCTTT. Translated: CASSSYRGKATEAFF. Combining the CDR3 with reference TRBV7-9 and TRBJ1-1 gives the whole variable domain DTGVSQNPRHKITKRGQNVTFRCDPISEHNRLYWYRQTLGQGPEFLTYFQNEAQLEKSRLLSDRFSAERPKGSFSTLEIQRTEQGDSAMYLCASSSYRGKATEAFFGQGTRLTVV.

This chain links TRBV4-1 with TRBJ2-1; 10 positions match TRBD2. Germline CDR1 MGHRA, CDR2 YSYEKL. The V segment lost 4 bases and the J segment 4 bases; nucleotides outside the gene matches: 7. The CDR3 is made up of 16 amino acids. CDR3 bases: TGCGCCAGCAGCCCTGAGGGACTAGCGCTTTACAATGAGCAGTTCTTC. Translated: CASSPEGLALYNEQFF.

The rearrangement links TRBV5-6 to TRBJ2-2; 13 bases fit TRBD2. There are 18 residues in the CDR3. Germline V CDR1 and CDR2: SGHDT, YYEEEE. J gave up 4 bases and V 9 bases, and 15 bases lay outside the gene matches. The CDR3 region has the DNA TGTGCCATCCGCCTCGGGACTAGCGGGGCGGCTGGCACCGGGGAGCTGTTTTTT. It yields the protein CAIRLGTSGAAGTGELFF.

V is TRBV6-5 and J is TRBJ1-2; D is perhaps TRBD1 (5 bases). The V gene lost 5 bases and the J gene lost 3 bases, with 10 bases spanning the gap. The CDR3 sequence is 13 residues long. Germline CDR1 is MNHEY and CDR2 is SVGAGI. CDR3 nucleotides: TGTGCCAGCAGTCAGGGTAGTGACTATGGCTACACCTTC. It yields the protein CASSQGSDYGYTF.

The table lists this clone with a few counts. J is TRBJ1-2 and V is TRBV5-8, with 10 bases that match TRBD1. CDR1 is SGHTS and CDR2 is YDEGEE in the germline V gene. Trimming removed 6 bases from V and 4 bases from J; junction bases left unmatched: 6. The CDR3 runs to 14 residues. CDR3 bases: TGTGCCAGCAACCTGGGACAGGGGTTCTATGGCTACACCTTC. Its protein is CASNLGQGFYGYTF.

The chain uses TRBV5-5 and TRBJ2-5; tentative D call: TRBD2 (6 bases). This CDR3 has 14 residues. Trimming removed 4 bases at V and 1 base at J, with 11 bases between. The germline gives CDR1 SGHKS, CDR2 YYEKEE (reference sequence). The CDR3 is CASSPRTIQETQYF. The DNA for the CDR3 is TGTGCCAGCAGCCCAAGGACTATCCAAGAGACCCAGTACTTC. The full variable domain, with the rest looked up from reference TRBV5-5 and TRBJ2-5, is DAGVTQSPTHLIKTRGQQVTLRCSPISGHKSVSWYQQVLGQGPQFIFQYYEKEERGRGNFPDRFSARQFPNYSSELNVNALLLGDSALYLCASSPRTIQETQYFGPGTRLLVL.

The chain is built from TRBV4-3 and TRBJ2-3; tentatively, D is TRBD2 (5 bases). There are 13 residues in the CDR3. The germline V gene encodes CDR1 LGHNA and CDR2 YSLEER. Deletions cut 0 bases from V and 5 bases from J, with 6 bases between. The CDR3 spells CASSQDRGDTQYF. CDR3 coding DNA: TGCGCCAGCAGCCAAGATCGGGGAGATACGCAGTATTTT.

This clone came up once. The rearrangement joins TRBV5-6 to TRBJ1-4; D is unclear. CDR3 length: 18 amino acids. Looked up from germline, CDR1 is SGHDT and CDR2 is YYEEEE. V was clipped by 0 bases and J by 0 bases, with 15 bases between them. The CDR3 DNA reads as TGTGCCAGCAGCTTGGACGGCATCAGGTTTGCAACTAATGAAAAACTGTTTTTT. This sequence encodes CASSLDGIRFATNEKLFF.

The CDR3, as DNA: TGTGCCAGCAGCTGGACAGGAACGAACACCGGGGAGCTGTTTTTT. Translation: CASSWTGTNTGELFF. V and J are TRBV9 and TRBJ2-2; TRBD1 agrees at 7 bases. CDR3 length: 15 residues. Germline V CDR1 and CDR2: SGDLS, YYNGEE. V trimming: 4 bases; J trimming: 0 bases; junction bases outside the gene matches: 3.

This chain uses TRBV19 with TRBJ1-1; 7 bases fit TRBD1. Germline V CDR1 and CDR2: LNHDA, SQIVND (reference sequence). The ends lost 3 bases at V and 3 bases at J; junction bases unmatched: 4. CDR3 length: 14 residues. The CDR3 coding sequence is TGTGCCAGTAGTATCGGGACAGTTTACACTGAAGCTTTCTTT. Amino acid sequence: CASSIGTVYTEAFF.

The chain couples TRBV6-5 to TRBJ1-1; TRBD1 matches at 7 bases. The CDR3 contains 13 residues. Unmatched junction bases numbered 6, after V lost 7 bases and J lost 4 bases. Germline V lookup: CDR1 MNHEY, CDR2 SVGAGI. The DNA of the CDR3 is TGTGCCAGCACCCGGACAGGAGGCACTGAAGCTTTCTTT. This sequence encodes CASTRTGGTEAFF.

This clone occurred a few times. The chain carries TRBV25-1 and TRBJ1-4, with 10 bases aligning to TRBD1. There are 15 residues in the CDR3. Germline V lookup: CDR1 MGHDK, CDR2 SYGVNS. V lost 3 bases and J lost 7; bases outside the gene matches: 5. The CDR3 region is CASSDGTGVGEKLFF. The CDR3 DNA is TGTGCCAGCAGTGATGGGACAGGGGTCGGTGAAAAACTGTTTTTT.

The chain uses TRBV10-3 and TRBJ1-4; 7 bases match TRBD1. Germline V gene data show CDR1 as ENHRY and CDR2 as SYGVKD. V lost 6 bases and J lost 0; bases outside the gene matches: 1. The CDR3 sequence is 14 residues long. The CDR3 coding sequence is TGTGCCATCAGCACAGGGGCAACTAATGAAAAACTGTTTTTT. As protein: CAISTGATNEKLFF.

This rearrangement joins TRBV9 to TRBJ1-1, with 7 bases identical to TRBD1. Trimming took 3 bases from V and 2 from J; bases not matched to a gene: 7. Germline CDR1 reads SGDLS; CDR2 reads YYNGEE. The CDR3 covers 15 residues. The CDR3 bases are TGTGCCAGCAGCGCAGGACAGGTCCGAAACACTGAAGCTTTCTTT. As protein: CASSAGQVRNTEAFF.

This chain links TRBV6-5 with TRBJ2-5; 7 bases are shared with TRBD2. The V gene's germline CDR1 is MNHEY and CDR2 SVGAGI. V was pared by 0 bases and J by 5 bases, with 9 bases of the junction left unmatched. This CDR3 spans 16 amino acids. This CDR3 is CASSYSSSWGGETQYF. DNA for the CDR3: TGTGCCAGCAGTTACTCGAGCAGCTGGGGGGGGGAGACCCAGTACTTC.

In nucleotides, the CDR3 is TGTGCCAGTGGCTACAGGGTGAATCAGCCCCAGCATTTT. Translating it yields CASGYRVNQPQHF. The chain couples TRBV19 to TRBJ1-5; possibly TRBD1 for D (6 bases). Germline CDR1 and CDR2: LNHDA and SQIVND (reference sequence). The CDR3 consists of 13 residues. Trimming shortened V by 8 bases and J by 4 bases, and 12 bases separated the two germline ends.

The rearrangement joins TRBV4-1 to TRBJ2-3; 9 bases align to TRBD1. This CDR3 contains 15 residues. The germline CDR1 and CDR2 sequences are MGHRA and YSYEKL. The J segment lost 4 bases and the V segment lost 1 base, leaving 3 bases of the junction unmatched. DNA for the CDR3: TGCGCCAGCAGCCAAGCTTACAGGGGGCCAGATACGCAGTATTTT. It specifies CASSQAYRGPDTQYF.

V and J are TRBV9 and TRBJ2-3; D is unresolved. CDR1 and CDR2 (germline): SGDLS, YYNGEE. The CDR3 has 15 amino acids. Trimming stripped 0 bases from V and 1 base from J, with 9 bases between. The CDR3 region is CASSVDGTGTDTQYF. Here the CDR3 DNA reads TGTGCCAGCAGCGTAGATGGTACGGGCACAGATACGCAGTATTTT. The whole variable domain, remainder taken from reference TRBV9 and TRBJ2-3, is DSGVTQTPKHLITATGQRVTLRCSPRSGDLSVYWYQQSLDQGLQFLIQYYNGEERAKGNILERFSAQQFPDLHSELNLSSLELGDSALYFCASSVDGTGTDTQYFGPGTRLTVL.

V is TRBV6-5 and J is TRBJ2-7; maybe TRBD1 (5 bases). Germline V CDR1 and CDR2: MNHEY, SVGAGI. The CDR3 contains 12 residues. Trimming removed 8 bases at V and 7 bases at J, with 15 bases between. The CDR3: CASPGQIWEQYV. CDR3 DNA: TGTGCCAGCCCCGGACAAATCTGGGAGCAGTACGTC.

The chain is built from TRBV28 and TRBJ2-1, with D unclear. The CDR3 length is 12 residues. CDR1 is MDHEN and CDR2 is SYDVKM in the germline V gene. With 4 bases removed from V and 8 bases from J, the gap between germline ends came to 9 bases. The DNA of the CDR3 is TGTGCCAGCAGTTCCTCCCGCGATGAGCAGTTCTTC. It yields the protein CASSSSRDEQFF.

V usage is TRBV4-1 and J usage is TRBJ1-1; 8 bases map to TRBD1. Germline V gives CDR1 MGHRA, CDR2 YSYEKL. V dropped 3 bases and J dropped 0; count of bases not matched to a gene: 9. The CDR3 is 17 amino acids. CDR3 nucleotide sequence: TGCGCCAGCAGCCATCGAGTGCAGGGGGCACTGAACACTGAAGCTTTCTTT. Translating gives CASSHRVQGALNTEAFF.

A single count supports this clone. V is TRBV2 and J is TRBJ2-2, with D possibly being TRBD2 (6 bases). The CDR3 has 14 residues. Germline V gives CDR1 SNHLY, CDR2 FYNNEI. Trimming took 3 bases from V and 5 from J, leaving 10 bases between them. The CDR3 nucleotides read TGTGCCAGCAGTGAGGTCCGGGGGACCGGGGAGCTGTTTTTT. It encodes CASSEVRGTGELFF.